The following is a T cell receptor beta chain sequence with its context. Its antigen is currently unknown. This entry belongs to a study of T cell repertoires in cytomegalovirus infection. Regarding the study as a whole: Public TCR beta family frequency separated CMV-and-HLA carriers, including in an independent cohort.

CDR3 length: 16 residues. V lost 0 bases and J 2 bases, leaving 14 bases between the germline ends. Germline loops: CDR1 SGHRS, CDR2 YFSETQ. TCRdb itself ran the reads through MiXCR, one entry per CDR3 protein. In the table there are about 130,000 distinct CDR3 sequences, 32% of which are singletons. Specimen: CD8+ T cells from cultured PBMCs, collected from culture after CMV antigen stimulation. This TCR was sampled from a human donor in good health (CMV status not recorded). Some clones in this sample may be carry-over from other donors' samples. This chain joins TRBV5-1 and TRBJ1-1; maybe TRBD1 (5 bases). In nucleotides, the CDR3 is TGCGCCAGCAGCTTGGTGGGGGTCGGACTTAACACTGAAGCTTTCTTT. It encodes CASSLVGVGLNTEAFF. Together with reference TRBV5-1 and TRBJ1-1, the CDR3 gives the full variable domain: KAGVTQTPRYLIKTRGQQVTLSCSPISGHRSVSWYQQTPGQGLQFLFEYFSETQRNKGNFPGRFSGRQFSNSRSEMNVSTLELGDSALYLCASSLVGVGLNTEAFFGQGTRLTVV.